Reported below is one TCR beta chain. Antigen unknown. Libraries were prepared by immunoSEQ multiplex PCR; TCRdb keeps only in-frame clonotypes and omits some of them. The sample has 70,000 to 95,000 clones, approximately 80% seen once. The record originates from a study of T cell responses to AZD1222 COVID-19 vaccine. The CDR3 has 16 residues. V lost 5 bases, J lost 4 bases, and 5 bases stayed unmatched. CDR1 SEHNR and CDR2 FQNEAQ come from the germline V gene (reference sequence). Study-wide points: Spike-wide vaccine-associated CD4 TCRs dominated at 160-218 and 743-854. Variant regions that are unmutated are reportedly the target of nearly half of spike-specific TCRs. Spike-specific TCR repertoires showed rising breadth and depth after two AZD1222 doses.

The sequence was obtained from an adult in good health. The material was peripheral blood, obtained on day 0 of AZD1222 vaccination. The chain uses TRBV7-9 and TRBJ2-2; 12 nucleotides line up with TRBD2. The CDR3 reads CASSRGLAGSTGELFF. The CDR3 DNA reads TGTGCCAGCAGCCGCGGACTAGCGGGGTCCACCGGGGAGCTGTTTTTT.